These 14 T cell receptor beta chains were all obtained from the same sample, sequenced in a study of T cell changes during pregnancy in multiple sclerosis. Assay: immunoSEQ multiplex PCR; the TCRdb copy retains only in-frame clones and omits some. The sample contains tens of thousands of clones, roughly 91% of which appear only once. This specimen was CD4+ T cells from peripheral blood mononuclear cells, taken in the third trimester of pregnancy. Receptors were obtained from a female donor with multiple sclerosis, enrolled in a pregnancy study.

This sequence joins TRBV7-3 and TRBJ2-5, with 12 bases aligning to TRBD2. The V and J ends lost 5 bases and 4 bases, in that order; junction bases with no gene match: 14. The CDR3 extends over 18 amino acids. Germline CDR1 and CDR2: SGHTA and FQGTGA. The CDR3 region has the DNA TGTGCCAGCAGCCCTCGAGGACTAGCGGGGTCCAGTGGAGAGACCCAGTACTTC. Translating gives CASSPRGLAGSSGETQYF.

The chain carries TRBV7-3 and TRBJ2-2, with D possibly matching TRBD1 (5 bases). Trimming stripped 5 bases from V and 4 bases from J, with 17 bases between. CDR3 length: 16 amino acids. The germline V gene encodes CDR1 SGHTA and CDR2 FQGTGA. DNA for the CDR3: TGTGCCAGCAGCGGTACTTCAGGGTTGGGCACCGGGGAGCTGTTTTTT. It yields the protein CASSGTSGLGTGELFF.

This chain uses TRBV19 with TRBJ1-2, with 9 bases identical to TRBD1. The CDR3 covers 15 residues. The germline V gene encodes CDR1 LNHDA and CDR2 SQIVND (reference sequence). After removal of 3 bases from V and 5 bases from J, the junction contained 7 bases not matched to a gene. CDR3 residues: CASSIQSGTGYGYTF. In DNA, the CDR3 is TGTGCCAGTAGTATCCAATCCGGGACAGGGTATGGCTACACCTTC.

This clone has only one observation. This chain links TRBV6-1 with TRBJ2-5, with TRBD1 as a possible D gene (8 bases). The germline V gene has CDR1 MNHNS and CDR2 SASEGT. The CDR3 has 15 residues. Trimming removed 5 bases from V and 4 bases from J, with 17 bases in between. CDR3 residues: CASSLDRGGIETQYF. CDR3 sequence (DNA): TGTGCCAGCAGTCTAGACAGGGGAGGGATAGAGACCCAGTACTTC.

The rearrangement uses TRBV18 and TRBJ1-1, with a possible D match to TRBD1 (5 bases). The ends were cut back, 0 bases at V and 6 bases at J, with 14 bases in the middle. This CDR3 has 15 residues. The germline V gene encodes CDR1 KGHSH and CDR2 LQKENI. Here the CDR3 reads CASSPPEGWGAEAFF. In DNA, the CDR3 is TGTGCCAGCTCACCACCGGAGGGTTGGGGCGCTGAAGCTTTCTTT.

The CDR3 loop reads CASSPGLTEAFF. DNA for the CDR3: TGTGCCAGCAGTCCGGGGTTAACTGAAGCTTTCTTT. The chain links TRBV25-1 to TRBJ1-1; D is ambiguous. Germline-derived CDR1 and CDR2 are MGHDK and SYGVNS. With 5 bases removed from V and 5 bases from J, the gap between germline ends came to 9 bases. The CDR3 contains 12 residues.

J is TRBJ1-5 and V is TRBV12-5; 8 nucleotides agree with TRBD1. The junction had 7 bases not matched to a gene; V was cut back by 5 bases and J by 1 base. Germline V lookup: CDR1 LGHNT, CDR2 FRNRAP. This CDR3 is 16 amino acids long. The CDR3 spells CASGLDQGASNQPQHF. In DNA, the CDR3 is TGTGCTAGTGGTCTCGACCAGGGGGCAAGCAATCAGCCCCAGCATTTT.

CDR3 loop: CASSLLTLAGEQFF. In nucleotides, the CDR3 is TGTGCCAGCAGCTTATTGACCTTAGCGGGGGAGCAGTTCTTC. The V and J genes are TRBV11-2 and TRBJ2-1; 8 bases agree with TRBD2. This CDR3 has 14 residues. Germline CDR1 SGHAT, CDR2 FQNNGV. V trimming: 2 bases; J trimming: 10 bases; junction bases outside the gene matches: 7. Filled out from reference TRBV11-2 and TRBJ2-1, the complete variable domain reads EAGVAQSPRYKIIEKRQSVAFWCNPISGHATLYWYQQILGQGPKLLIQFQNNGVVDDSQLPKDRFSAERLKGVDSTLKIQPAKLEDSAVYLCASSLLTLAGEQFFGPGTRLTVL.

The chain joins TRBV19 to TRBJ1-4, with a weak D call TRBD1 (6 bases). Germline lookup yields CDR1 LNHDA and CDR2 SQIVND (reference sequence). Trimming pared 4 bases from V and 4 bases from J, leaving 13 bases between. The CDR3 is 15 amino acids. The CDR3 loop reads CASSTYGTSNEKLFF. CDR3 in DNA: TGTGCCAGTAGTACCTACGGGACAAGTAATGAAAAACTGTTTTTT.

V and J are TRBV13 and TRBJ1-1, with D uncertain. The CDR3 covers 14 residues. Trimming removed 5 bases at V and 6 bases at J, with 16 bases between. The germline CDR1 and CDR2 sequences are PRHDT and FYEKMQ (reference sequence). The DNA of the CDR3 is TGTGCCAGCAGCCAAGCAATAATGAGGGCTGAAGCTTTCTTT. Its translation is CASSQAIMRAEAFF. The full variable domain, rest sourced from reference TRBV13 and TRBJ1-1, is AAGVIQSPRHLIKEKRETATLKCYPIPRHDTVYWYQQGPGQDPQFLISFYEKMQSDKGSIPDRFSAQQFSDYHSELNMSSLELGDSALYFCASSQAIMRAEAFFGQGTRLTVV.

This clone appeared a few times. The CDR3 DNA follows: TGTGCCAGCAGGAAGGGGGTGGGGACCGGGGAGCTGTTTTTT. This encodes CASRKGVGTGELFF. This rearrangement joins TRBV7-7 to TRBJ2-2, with D possibly matching TRBD1 (6 bases). The V gene's germline CDR1 is SSHAT and CDR2 FNYEAQ (reference sequence). Trimming shortened V by 6 bases and J by 5 bases, and 13 bases separated the two germline ends. CDR3 size: 14 residues. Complete variable domain (other parts from reference TRBV7-7 and TRBJ2-2): GAGVSQSPRYKVTKRGQDVTLRCDPISSHATLYWYQQALGQGPEFLTYFNYEAQPDKSGLPSDRFSAERPEGSISTLTIQRTEQRDSAMYRCASRKGVGTGELFFGEGSRLTVL.

The chain recombines TRBV25-1 with TRBJ2-2; 7 positions agree with TRBD1. Germline CDR1 MGHDK, CDR2 SYGVNS. V lost 2 bases and J lost 1; bases outside the gene matches: 1. The CDR3 length is 15 residues. In DNA, the CDR3 is TGTGCCAGCAGTGAACGGGACAGGAACACCGGGGAGCTGTTTTTT. As protein: CASSERDRNTGELFF.

The chain couples TRBV7-2 to TRBJ1-1, with D possibly being TRBD1 (6 bases). This CDR3 is 15 amino acids long. Germline V gene lookup returns CDR1 SGHTA and CDR2 FQGNSA. Trimming stripped 1 base from V and 4 bases from J, with 13 bases between. The CDR3 sequence: CASSLVGDIFTEAFF. The CDR3 DNA follows: TGTGCCAGCAGCTTAGTGGGGGACATCTTCACTGAAGCTTTCTTT.

The rearrangement uses TRBV18 and TRBJ2-7; maybe TRBD1 (5 bases). Per the germline V gene, CDR1 is KGHSH and CDR2 is LQKENI. There are 15 residues in the CDR3. Trimming left V 3 bases short and J 7 bases short, with 19 bases between. DNA for the CDR3: TGTGCCAGCTCACCTTCCCCTGACAGCCTAAGGGAGCAGTACTTC. Its protein is CASSPSPDSLREQYF.